The present entry profiles one T cell receptor beta chain with its context. Its cognate antigen is unknown. The protocol was immunoSEQ multiplex PCR, while the TCRdb copy is restricted to in-frame clones and leaves out a portion. The sample has over 100,000 clones, about 92% seen once; the top ten hold more than 0.9%. The record originates from a study of graft-versus-host responses after intestinal transplantation. Whole-study results and caveats: Ileal or blood samples showed some GvH clones first, and such clones were also found in recipient marrow.

The CDR3 runs to 14 residues. Trimming took off 10 bases at V and 0 bases at J, with 12 bases between the two ends. Germline assignment: CDR1 MDHEN and CDR2 SYDVKM. This rearrangement joins TRBV28 to TRBJ2-2, with D possibly matching TRBD2 (6 bases). The TCR sequence derives from a human donor who was the organ donor for an intestinal transplant. The specimen was unstimulated CD8+ T cells sorted from spleen or lymph node cells, collected before transplant. CDR3: CATGSGSNTGELFF. The CDR3 DNA is TGTGCCACCGGGAGCGGATCGAACACCGGGGAGCTGTTTTTT.